The 25 T cell receptor beta chains below were found in one sample sequenced in a study of shared clonotypes between healthy human individuals. Naivety among CD8 cells was defined by CD45RO negativity and positive CCR7 selection, thereby excluding terminally differentiated effector memory CD45RA+ cells. Only in-frame clones appear in the TCRdb table, and some are missing; sequencing was by immunoSEQ multiplex PCR. In the table there are more than 2 million clones, 85% to 95% of which are singletons. Source material: naive CD8+ T cells sorted from blood. These receptors all come from a man aged 18 to 35 in good health.

V and J are TRBV27 and TRBJ2-7, with TRBD1 matching over 7 bases. V gave up 7 bases and J gave up 0 bases; unmatched junction bases: 6. The CDR3 runs to 14 residues. Germline CDR1 MNHEY, CDR2 SMNVEV (reference sequence). The CDR3 protein is CASKGQAISYEQYF. The CDR3 bases are TGTGCCAGCAAAGGACAGGCCATCTCCTACGAGCAGTACTTC.

The chain is built from TRBV6-5 and TRBJ1-6; D not resolved. V dropped 7 bases and J dropped 0 bases, with 10 bases sitting between them. CDR1 and CDR2 (germline): MNHEY, SVGAGI. The CDR3 is 15 residues long. For the CDR3, the DNA is TGTGCCAGCACCGCAACCCTCTCCTATAATTCACCCCTCCACTTT. Its translation: CASTATLSYNSPLHF.

This clone was counted once. This sequence joins TRBV27 and TRBJ2-3, with 7 positions matching TRBD2. Unmatched junction bases numbered 7, after V lost 0 bases and J lost 1 base. Germline V gene lookup returns CDR1 MNHEY and CDR2 SMNVEV (reference sequence). The CDR3 length is 17 residues. The DNA for the CDR3 is TGTGCCAGCAGTTTATCCGGACTAGGTGTGGGCACAGATACGCAGTATTTT. This sequence encodes CASSLSGLGVGTDTQYF.

This chain uses TRBV2 with TRBJ1-3; 7 bases are shared with TRBD1. Germline V gene sequence: CDR1 SNHLY, CDR2 FYNNEI. V lost 3 bases, J lost 9 bases, and 11 bases stayed unmatched. The CDR3 spans 15 residues. The CDR3 DNA reads as TGTGCCAGCAGTGAGGGGACAGCGGCTGTAGGCACCATATATTTT. Translating gives CASSEGTAAVGTIYF.

V is TRBV7-9 and J is TRBJ2-1, with D possibly TRBD1 on 5 matching bases. Trimming pared 5 bases from V and 15 bases from J, leaving 17 bases between. This CDR3 spans 12 amino acids. Germline assignment: CDR1 SEHNR and CDR2 FQNEAQ (reference sequence). The CDR3 reads CASSPPAGHRFF. The CDR3 DNA is TGTGCCAGCAGCCCACCTGCAGGACACAGGTTCTTC.

This sequence joins TRBV4-1 and TRBJ2-7; 9 bases align to TRBD2. V lost 0 bases to trimming and J lost 3 bases; unmatched junction nucleotides: 6. The CDR3 is 16 amino acids. Germline CDR1 reads MGHRA; CDR2 reads YSYEKL. The CDR3 region is CASSQERGGLYYEQYF. The CDR3 DNA sequence: TGCGCCAGCAGCCAAGAGCGGGGGGGCCTGTACTACGAGCAGTACTTC.

The J gene is TRBJ1-1, the V gene TRBV5-8; D remains ambiguous. The CDR3 extends over 14 amino acids. Between the trimmed V and J ends, which lost 0 bases and 3 bases, there was a span of 9 bases. Per the germline V gene, CDR1 is SGHTS and CDR2 is YDEGEE. CDR3 nucleotides: TGTGCCAGCAGCTTGGCGGGAAGTTACACTGAAGCTTTCTTT. This codes for CASSLAGSYTEAFF. Using reference TRBV5-8 and TRBJ1-1 for the parts outside the CDR3, the full variable domain is EAGVTQSPTHLIKTRGQQATLRCSPISGHTSVYWYQQALGLGLQFLLWYDEGEERNRGNFPPRFSGRQFPNYSSELNVNALELEDSALYLCASSLAGSYTEAFFGQGTRLTVV.

The chain combines TRBV7-9 with TRBJ1-4; D gene unclear. CDR3 length equals 15 residues. Trimming took off 3 bases at V and 0 bases at J, with 8 bases between the two ends. Per the germline V gene, CDR1 is SEHNR and CDR2 is FQNEAQ (reference sequence). The DNA of the CDR3 is TGTGCCAGCAGCTTGGAGGGCCCAACTAATGAAAAACTGTTTTTT. It is translated as CASSLEGPTNEKLFF.

This clone was detected only once. This chain uses TRBV29-1 with TRBJ2-3; 10 bases line up with TRBD2. With 2 bases clipped from V and 9 bases from J, the junction kept 8 bases outside the gene matches. The CDR3 loop spans 14 amino acids. CDR1 is SQVTM and CDR2 is ANQGSEA in the germline V gene. The CDR3 reads CSVEPASGGRTQYF. The CDR3 DNA follows: TGCAGCGTTGAACCGGCTAGCGGGGGTCGGACGCAGTATTTT.

V gene TRBV27 combines with J gene TRBJ1-5, with D perhaps matching TRBD1 (6 bases). Germline CDR1 and CDR2: MNHEY and SMNVEV (reference sequence). This CDR3 has 15 residues. Trimming removed 2 bases from V and 9 bases from J, with 17 bases in between. CDR3 nucleotide sequence: TGTGCCAGCAGTTTAGGGGGGGCTGGAGCATCGCCCCAGCATTTT. Translating gives CASSLGGAGASPQHF.

The chain couples TRBV4-1 to TRBJ1-5; no definite D call. Germline V gene sequence: CDR1 MGHRA, CDR2 YSYEKL. The CDR3 length is 14 residues. V was trimmed by 0 bases and J by 5 bases, leaving 8 bases between them. The chain's CDR3 is CASSQDTTDQPQHF. In nucleotides, the CDR3 is TGCGCCAGCAGCCAAGATACAACCGATCAGCCCCAGCATTTT.

This chain uses TRBV9 with TRBJ2-3; D not resolved. V was shortened by 0 bases and J by 2 bases, with 13 bases between the two germline ends. The CDR3 loop spans 16 amino acids. In germline, CDR1 is SGDLS, CDR2 YYNGEE. CDR3 bases: TGTGCCAGCAGCGTAGTGAGCAGCTTCCTCACAGATACGCAGTATTTT. It codes for CASSVVSSFLTDTQYF. Full variable domain (missing parts from reference TRBV9 and TRBJ2-3): DSGVTQTPKHLITATGQRVTLRCSPRSGDLSVYWYQQSLDQGLQFLIQYYNGEERAKGNILERFSAQQFPDLHSELNLSSLELGDSALYFCASSVVSSFLTDTQYFGPGTRLTVL.

This sequence joins TRBV5-1 and TRBJ2-3; TRBD2 agrees at 10 bases. J was trimmed by 9 bases and V by 3 bases; bases with no gene match: 10. CDR3 length equals 15 residues. Germline V gives CDR1 SGHRS, CDR2 YFSETQ. This CDR3 reads CASSSRTSGDPTQYF. CDR3 sequence (DNA): TGCGCCAGCAGCTCCCGAACTAGCGGGGACCCGACGCAGTATTTT.

This chain uses TRBV28 with TRBJ1-3, with D possibly being TRBD1 (6 bases). CDR3 length equals 17 residues. Trimming removed 3 bases from V and 0 bases from J, with 15 bases in between. CDR1 is MDHEN and CDR2 is SYDVKM in the germline V gene. The CDR3 is CASSFLGAGFSGNTIYF. In nucleotides, the CDR3 is TGTGCCAGCAGTTTTTTGGGGGCAGGATTCTCTGGAAACACCATATATTTT.

V is TRBV4-1 and J is TRBJ1-1; TRBD1 matches at 9 bases. The CDR3 runs 16 residues. Germline V gives CDR1 MGHRA, CDR2 YSYEKL. V lost 6 bases and J lost 6; bases outside the gene matches: 14. The chain's CDR3 is CASRPEQGAVFAEAFF. The CDR3 coding sequence is TGCGCCAGCAGACCCGAACAGGGGGCGGTTTTCGCTGAAGCTTTCTTT.

The J gene is TRBJ2-1, the V gene TRBV6-4; 7 nucleotides line up with TRBD1. J lost 4 bases, V lost 3 bases, and 6 bases had no gene match. Per the germline V gene, CDR1 is MRHNA and CDR2 is SNTAGT. This CDR3 has 15 residues. The CDR3 coding sequence is TGTGCCAGCAGTGAAGAGACAGGGATGTACAATGAGCAGTTCTTC. Translating gives CASSEETGMYNEQFF.

This rearrangement joins TRBV27 to TRBJ1-1; TRBD1 aligns across 7 bases. The CDR3 loop spans 15 amino acids. The germline CDR1 and CDR2 sequences are MNHEY and SMNVEV (reference sequence). The V and J ends lost 2 bases and 0 bases, in that order; junction bases with no gene match: 3. This CDR3 is CASSLKTGMNTEAFF. DNA for the CDR3: TGTGCCAGCAGTTTAAAGACAGGGATGAACACTGAAGCTTTCTTT.

Concerning this clone itself: Other DNA sequences in this specimen translate into the identical CDR3. The chain links TRBV5-6 to TRBJ2-7; 10 bases line up with TRBD1. The CDR3 covers 14 residues. After removal of 3 bases from V and 3 bases from J, the junction contained 3 bases not matched to a gene. Germline-derived CDR1 and CDR2 are SGHDT and YYEEEE. CDR3 sequence reads: CASSWDRGGYEQYF. The CDR3 nucleotides are TGTGCCAGCAGCTGGGACAGGGGTGGCTACGAGCAGTACTTC.

The V and J genes are TRBV6-5 and TRBJ2-7; D tentatively fits TRBD1 or TRBD2 (5 bases each). Germline V gene sequence: CDR1 MNHEY, CDR2 SVGAGI. V was trimmed by 2 bases and J by 4 bases, leaving 15 bases between them. This CDR3 has 15 residues. CDR3 DNA sequence: TGTGCCAGCAGTTACGGAGCCGGGGCGATGTACGAGCAGTACTTC. This translates into CASSYGAGAMYEQYF.

The chain couples TRBV30 to TRBJ1-5; D remains ambiguous. The CDR3 totals 12 residues. The germline V and J ends were trimmed by 4 bases and 3 bases, with 7 bases remaining between them. CDR1 and CDR2 from the germline V gene are GTSNPN and SVGIG (reference sequence). The CDR3 DNA sequence: TGTGCCTGGAACCAGGCCAATCAGCCCCAGCATTTT. It yields the protein CAWNQANQPQHF.

The chain couples TRBV27 to TRBJ2-2, with TRBD1 matching 11 bases. CDR3 length: 15 amino acids. Germline lookup yields CDR1 MNHEY and CDR2 SMNVEV (reference sequence). V lost 4 bases and J lost 5; bases outside the gene matches: 3. This chain's CDR3 is CASSYGQGATGELFF. The CDR3 DNA is TGTGCCAGCAGTTACGGACAGGGGGCGACCGGGGAGCTGTTTTTT.

Note on this clone: Other nucleotide sequences in the sample specify the same CDR3. J is TRBJ1-3 and V is TRBV4-3; no firm D call. Trimming removed 0 bases at V and 1 base at J, with 7 bases between. This CDR3 region has 15 residues. Germline V gene sequence: CDR1 LGHNA, CDR2 YSLEER. The CDR3 sequence: CASSQDRGSGNTIYF. The DNA for the CDR3 is TGCGCCAGCAGCCAAGATCGAGGGTCTGGAAACACCATATATTTT.

This clone appeared once. The chain recombines TRBV5-6 with TRBJ1-3, with D maybe TRBD1 (6 bases). Trimming cost V 0 bases and J 8 bases, with 9 bases left between them. CDR1 is SGHDT, CDR2 YYEEEE, per germline. The CDR3 contains 13 residues. The CDR3 spells CASSLDRADTIYF. CDR3 nucleotides: TGTGCCAGCAGCTTGGACAGGGCGGACACCATATATTTT.

As to this clone: Other DNA sequences from this sample encode an identical CDR3 as well. The genes are TRBV5-1 and TRBJ2-7; 9 bases are a match to TRBD1. Looked up from germline, CDR1 is SGHRS and CDR2 is YFSETQ. The ends lost 0 bases at V and 2 bases at J; junction bases unmatched: 3. The CDR3 loop spans 15 amino acids. CDR3 bases: TGCGCCAGCAGCTTGGTGACAGGGGGTACCTACGAGCAGTACTTC. Residues: CASSLVTGGTYEQYF.

This clone was counted once. The chain is built from TRBV7-9 and TRBJ2-7, with D maybe TRBD1 (7 bases). In germline, CDR1 is SEHNR, CDR2 FQNEAQ (reference sequence). Trimming stripped 7 bases from V and 7 bases from J, with 14 bases between. The CDR3 is 12 amino acids. This CDR3 reads CASTEQGGEQYF. CDR3 DNA sequence: TGTGCCAGCACCGAGCAGGGGGGTGAGCAGTACTTC.